A selection of T cell receptor beta chains follows, all from one sample in a study of radiotherapy plus CTLA-4 blockade in lung cancer. Measured with immunoSEQ multiplex PCR; TCRdb has only the in-frame clones, and not every one. The sample gives 70,000 to 95,000 clones, roughly four fifths of which show up once; roughly 15% is in the top ten. Sequencing used peripheral blood, obtained from a patient treated with radiotherapy plus ipilimumab. These receptors were obtained from a human donor with non-small cell lung cancer that progressed on radiotherapy plus ipilimumab. The CDR3 runs from the conserved cysteine through the conserved F or W. The order of the fields is D gene, clone size, J gene, CDR3 length, V gene, CDR3 protein, CDR3 DNA. A D gene is named only where the DNA matches it firmly. Where a row states a size, it is once, few, many or the class of an expanded clone; other rows omit it.

>TRBD2|NA|TRBJ2-1|15|TRBV10-2
CASSDLGTSGNEQFF
TGCGCCAGCAGTGACTTGGGAACTAGCGGGAATGAGCAGTTCTTC
>NA|NA|TRBJ2-7|15|TRBV28
CASSPYPLGTYEQYF
TGTGCCAGCAGTCCGTACCCATTGGGAACCTACGAGCAGTACTTC
>NA|NA|TRBJ1-2|16|TRBV2
CASTNSPAGYNYGYTF
TGTGCCAGCACCAACTCTCCCGCTGGGTATAACTATGGCTACACCTTC
>NA|NA|TRBJ1-2|15|TRBV6-1
CASSDEVRAGRGYTF
TGTGCCAGCAGTGATGAGGTTCGCGCGGGTAGGGGCTACACCTTC
>NA|NA|TRBJ2-3|16|TRBV5-1
CASSLYALTSTDTQYF
TGCGCCAGCAGCTTGTATGCCCTAACAAGCACAGATACGCAGTATTTT
>TRBD1|NA|TRBJ1-5|14|TRBV7-2
CASSPGDRGQPQHF
TGTGCCAGCAGTCCCGGGGACAGGGGTCAGCCCCAGCATTTT
>NA|NA|TRBJ1-1|15|TRBV5-1
CASSLAANGGTEAFF
TGCGCCAGCAGCTTGGCCGCGAATGGGGGCACTGAAGCTTTCTTT
>NA|NA|TRBJ2-3|16|TRBV15
CATSRKAESLTDTQYF
TGTGCCACCAGCCGAAAAGCGGAGTCACTCACAGATACGCAGTATTTT
>TRBD2|few|TRBJ2-7|13|TRBV5-5
CASSLKGGSQGLF
TGTGCCAGCAGCTTGAAGGGCGGGAGTCAGGGACTCTTC
>NA|NA|TRBJ2-3|15|TRBV7-2
CASSIQVGTTDTQYF
TGTGCCAGCAGCATCCAGGTCGGGACAACAGATACGCAGTATTTT
>TRBD1|NA|TRBJ1-2|15|TRBV11-3
CASNPRQGANYGYTF
TGTGCCAGCAACCCACGACAGGGGGCAAATTATGGCTACACCTTC
>NA|NA|TRBJ2-5|13|TRBV11-2
CASSLAGRETQYF
TGTGCCAGCAGCTTAGCAGGCCGGGAGACCCAGTACTTC
>TRBD2|NA|TRBJ2-2|18|TRBV7-2
CASSPGLAGVRGTGELFF
TGTGCCAGCAGCCCCGGACTAGCGGGAGTCCGGGGCACCGGGGAGCTGTTTTTT
>NA|NA|TRBJ1-1|13|TRBV5-1
CASSQTVNTEAFF
TGCGCCAGCAGCCAAACAGTGAACACTGAAGCTTTCTTT
>TRBD2|NA|TRBJ2-1|16|TRBV6-6
CASSVSGGAGYNEQFF
TGTGCCAGCAGCGTTAGCGGGGGGGCCGGCTACAATGAGCAGTTCTTC
>NA|NA|TRBJ2-7|15|TRBV2
CASTRQGGETYEQYF
TGTGCCAGCACCCGCCAGGGGGGGGAGACCTACGAGCAGTACTTC